A single sample is the source of the 11 T cell receptor beta chains below, sequenced in a study of shared clonotypes between healthy human individuals. CD45RO-negative, CCR7-positively selected cells formed the naive CD8 fraction, excluding terminally differentiated effector memory CD45RA+ cells. Profiled with immunoSEQ multiplex PCR; TCRdb holds only in-frame clones, not every one. This table has some 2 million clones, 85% to 95% appearing once. Sample: naive CD8+ T cells sorted from blood. The receptors shown here come from a man younger than 35 in good health.

The CDR3 spells CASSQVTGYWYEQYF. The DNA of the CDR3 is TGCGCCAGCAGCCAAGTTACAGGGTATTGGTACGAGCAGTACTTC. This chain joins TRBV4-1 and TRBJ2-7, with a weak D call TRBD1 (6 bases). The CDR3 contains 15 residues. The germline V and J ends were trimmed by 1 base and 4 bases, with 14 bases remaining between them. CDR1 MGHRA and CDR2 YSYEKL come from the germline V gene.

The rearrangement links TRBV12-5 to TRBJ2-7; possible D gene TRBD2, 6 bases. The CDR3 is made up of 13 amino acids. V lost 6 bases and J 2 bases, leaving 11 bases between the germline ends. The germline V gene encodes CDR1 LGHNT and CDR2 FRNRAP. Written as DNA, the CDR3 is TGTGCTAGTGGCTGGGGGGTAACCTACGAGCAGTACTTC. Protein sequence: CASGWGVTYEQYF.

The V and J genes are TRBV6-5 and TRBJ2-2; no reliable D call. Germline loops: CDR1 MNHEY, CDR2 SVGAGI. The CDR3 totals 14 residues. Trimming stripped 5 bases from V and 3 bases from J, with 10 bases between. This chain's CDR3 is CASSASPHTGELFF. The CDR3 region has the DNA TGTGCCAGCAGTGCCTCCCCCCACACCGGGGAGCTGTTTTTT.

The V call is TRBV5-1, the J call TRBJ2-7, with a weak D call TRBD2 (5 bases). Germline CDR1 and CDR2: SGHRS and YFSETQ. The CDR3 spans 15 residues. V lost 0 bases and J 7 bases, leaving 17 bases between the germline ends. Written as DNA, the CDR3 is TGCGCCAGCAGCTTGGGTCGAGGTAGCGTGGGGGAGCAGTACTTC. It specifies CASSLGRGSVGEQYF.

This rearrangement joins TRBV9 to TRBJ1-4, with 8 bases lining up with TRBD1. Germline trimming cut 0 bases from V and 6 bases from J; bases unmatched to any gene: 10. This CDR3 contains 17 residues. Germline values: CDR1 SGDLS, CDR2 YYNGEE. The DNA for the CDR3 is TGTGCCAGCAGCGTAGGGGCAGGGGGCCATTCTGATGAAAAACTGTTTTTT. Protein: CASSVGAGGHSDEKLFF.

CDR3 coding DNA: TGTGCCAGCAGTGCGACAGGGTATCAGCCCCAGCATTTT. Protein sequence: CASSATGYQPQHF. The chain is built from TRBV27 and TRBJ1-5; 7 positions agree with TRBD1. The V gene's germline CDR1 is MNHEY and CDR2 SMNVEV (reference sequence). The length of the CDR3 is 13 residues. V lost 5 bases and J lost 5; bases outside the gene matches: 3.

V is TRBV6-5 and J is TRBJ1-1; D is unresolved. In germline, CDR1 is MNHEY, CDR2 SVGAGI. CDR3 length equals 14 residues. Trimming cost V 2 bases and J 4 bases, with 11 bases left between them. This CDR3 is CASSYNEGSTEAFF. The CDR3 region has the DNA TGTGCCAGCAGTTACAATGAGGGTAGCACTGAAGCTTTCTTT.

The chain combines TRBV18 with TRBJ2-3, with D tentatively TRBD1 (5 bases). Per the germline V gene, CDR1 is KGHSH and CDR2 is LQKENI. V lost 3 bases, J lost 2 bases, and 12 bases lay in between. This CDR3 has 15 residues. The CDR3, as DNA: TGTGCCAGCTCACCTCAGGGTTGGGACACAGATACGCAGTATTTT. This sequence encodes CASSPQGWDTDTQYF.

The chain employs TRBV30 and TRBJ2-5; 7 bases align to TRBD1. Matching the DNA end better, TRBJ2-7 makes the J call doubtful. Germline V gene lookup returns CDR1 GTSNPN and CDR2 SVGIG (reference sequence). The CDR3 has 14 amino acids. This CDR3 reads CAWSEGASAYEQYF. As DNA, the CDR3 is TGTGCCTGGAGCGAGGGGGCCTCGGCCTACGAGCAGTACTTC.

In its sample, this clone was seen a few times. J is TRBJ1-6 and V is TRBV27, with 7 bases aligning to TRBD1. The junction had 6 bases not matched to a gene; V was cut back by 0 bases and J by 10 bases. This CDR3 is built from 15 residues. Germline values: CDR1 MNHEY, CDR2 SMNVEV (reference sequence). The CDR3 region is CASSLSTGRGSPLHF. DNA for the CDR3: TGTGCCAGCAGTTTATCGACAGGGCGGGGGTCACCCCTCCACTTT.

This clone appeared a single time. V is TRBV27 and J is TRBJ1-3; D uncertain. V lost 2 bases, J lost 5 bases, and 19 bases lay in between. This CDR3 region has 17 residues. Germline lookup yields CDR1 MNHEY and CDR2 SMNVEV (reference sequence). The CDR3 sequence: CASSLTADPGGRNTIYF. As DNA, the CDR3 is TGTGCCAGCAGTTTAACGGCTGACCCAGGCGGGAGAAACACCATATATTTT.